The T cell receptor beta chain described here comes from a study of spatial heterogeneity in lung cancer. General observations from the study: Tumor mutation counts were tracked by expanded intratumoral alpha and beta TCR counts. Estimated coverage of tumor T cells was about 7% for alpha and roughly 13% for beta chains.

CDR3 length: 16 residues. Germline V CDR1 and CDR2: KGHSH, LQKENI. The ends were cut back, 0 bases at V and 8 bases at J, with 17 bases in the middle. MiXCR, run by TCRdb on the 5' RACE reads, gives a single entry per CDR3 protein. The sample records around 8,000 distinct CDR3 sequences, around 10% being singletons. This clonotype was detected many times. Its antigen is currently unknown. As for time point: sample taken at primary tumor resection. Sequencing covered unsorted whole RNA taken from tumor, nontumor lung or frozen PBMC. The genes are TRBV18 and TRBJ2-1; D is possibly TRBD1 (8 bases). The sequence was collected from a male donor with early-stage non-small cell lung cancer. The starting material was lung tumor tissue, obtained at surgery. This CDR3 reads CASSPPDREGWDEQFF. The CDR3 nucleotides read TGTGCCAGCTCACCACCGGACAGGGAGGGGTGGGATGAGCAGTTCTTC.